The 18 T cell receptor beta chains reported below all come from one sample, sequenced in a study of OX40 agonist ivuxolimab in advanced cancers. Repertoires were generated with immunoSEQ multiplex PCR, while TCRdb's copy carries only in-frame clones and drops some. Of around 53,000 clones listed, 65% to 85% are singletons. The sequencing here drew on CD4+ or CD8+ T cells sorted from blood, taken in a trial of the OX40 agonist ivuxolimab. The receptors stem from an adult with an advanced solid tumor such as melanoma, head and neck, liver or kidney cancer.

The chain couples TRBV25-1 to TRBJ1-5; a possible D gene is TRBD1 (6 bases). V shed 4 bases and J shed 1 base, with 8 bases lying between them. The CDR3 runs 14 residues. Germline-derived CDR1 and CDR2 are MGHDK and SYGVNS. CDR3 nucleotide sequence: TGTGCCAGCAGTGTCACAGGGAGCAATCAGCCCCAGCATTTT. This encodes CASSVTGSNQPQHF.

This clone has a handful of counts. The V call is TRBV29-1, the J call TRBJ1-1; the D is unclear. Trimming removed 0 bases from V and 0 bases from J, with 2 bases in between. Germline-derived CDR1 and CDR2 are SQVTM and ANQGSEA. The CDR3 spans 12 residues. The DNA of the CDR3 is TGCAGCGTTGAAGATGTGAACACTGAAGCTTTCTTT. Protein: CSVEDVNTEAFF.

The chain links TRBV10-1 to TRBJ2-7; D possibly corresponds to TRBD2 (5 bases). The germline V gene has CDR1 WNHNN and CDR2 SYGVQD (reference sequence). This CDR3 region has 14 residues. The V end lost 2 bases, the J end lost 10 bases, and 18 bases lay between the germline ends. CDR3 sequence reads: CASSEGADPFSQYF. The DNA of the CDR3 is TGCGCCAGCAGTGAGGGAGCGGACCCATTCTCACAGTACTTC.

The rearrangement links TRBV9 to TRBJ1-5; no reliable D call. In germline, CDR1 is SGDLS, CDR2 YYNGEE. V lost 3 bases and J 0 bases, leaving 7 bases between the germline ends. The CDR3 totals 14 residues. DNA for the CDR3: TGTGCCAGCAGCGCGGGAGTTAGCAATCAGCCCCAGCATTTT. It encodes CASSAGVSNQPQHF. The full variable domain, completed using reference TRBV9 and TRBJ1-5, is DSGVTQTPKHLITATGQRVTLRCSPRSGDLSVYWYQQSLDQGLQFLIQYYNGEERAKGNILERFSAQQFPDLHSELNLSSLELGDSALYFCASSAGVSNQPQHFGDGTRLSIL.

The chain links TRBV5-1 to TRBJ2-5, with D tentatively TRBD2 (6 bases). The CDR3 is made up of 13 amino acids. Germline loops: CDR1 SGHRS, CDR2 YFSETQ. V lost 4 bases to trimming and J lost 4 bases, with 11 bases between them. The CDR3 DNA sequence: TGCGCCAGCAGCCTGGAGGGTAGAGAGACCCAGTACTTC. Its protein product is CASSLEGRETQYF.

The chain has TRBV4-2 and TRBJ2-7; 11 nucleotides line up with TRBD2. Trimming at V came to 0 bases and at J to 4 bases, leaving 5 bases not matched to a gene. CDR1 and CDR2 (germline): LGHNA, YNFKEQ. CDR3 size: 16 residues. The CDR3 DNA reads TGTGCCAGCAGCCAAGATTTAACTAGCGGGAGTTACGAGCAGTACTTC. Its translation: CASSQDLTSGSYEQYF.

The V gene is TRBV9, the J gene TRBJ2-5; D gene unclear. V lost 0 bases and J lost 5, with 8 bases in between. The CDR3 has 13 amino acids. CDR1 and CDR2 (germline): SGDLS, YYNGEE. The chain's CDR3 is CASSVGLQETQYF. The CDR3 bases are TGTGCCAGCAGCGTAGGACTCCAGGAGACCCAGTACTTC.

In nucleotides, the CDR3 is TGCAGTGCTAGGTCAGAGTACGAGCAGTACTTC. Residues: CSARSEYEQYF. V is TRBV20-1 and J is TRBJ2-7, with unresolved D. V was cut by 3 bases and J by 4 bases, with 7 bases left in between. The CDR3 has 11 residues. In germline, CDR1 is DFQATT, CDR2 SNEGSKA (reference sequence).

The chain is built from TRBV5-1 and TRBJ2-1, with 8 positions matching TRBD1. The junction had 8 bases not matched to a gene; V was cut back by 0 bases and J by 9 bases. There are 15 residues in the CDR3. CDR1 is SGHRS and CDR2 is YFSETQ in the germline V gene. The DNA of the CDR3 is TGCGCCAGCAGCTTGGCCGGGGACAGGCGTAGTGAGCAGTTCTTC. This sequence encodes CASSLAGDRRSEQFF.

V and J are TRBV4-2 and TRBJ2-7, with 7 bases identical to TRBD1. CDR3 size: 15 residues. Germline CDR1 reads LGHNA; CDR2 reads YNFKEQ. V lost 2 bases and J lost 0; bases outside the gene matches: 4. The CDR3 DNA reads TGTGCCAGCAGCCAACGGGACAGAAGCTCCTACGAGCAGTACTTC. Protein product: CASSQRDRSSYEQYF.

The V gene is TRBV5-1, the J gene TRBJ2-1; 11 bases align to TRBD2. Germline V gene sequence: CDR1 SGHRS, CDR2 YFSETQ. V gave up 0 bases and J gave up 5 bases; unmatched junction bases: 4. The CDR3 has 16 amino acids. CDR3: CASSLGPGLADNEQFF. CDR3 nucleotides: TGCGCCAGCAGCTTGGGACCGGGACTAGCGGACAATGAGCAGTTCTTC.

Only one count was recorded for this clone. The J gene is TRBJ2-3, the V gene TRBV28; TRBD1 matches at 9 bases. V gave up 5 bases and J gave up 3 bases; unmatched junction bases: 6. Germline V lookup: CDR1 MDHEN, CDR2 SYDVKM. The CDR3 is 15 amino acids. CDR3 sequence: CASSTQGAGTDTQYF. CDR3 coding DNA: TGTGCCAGCAGTACACAGGGGGCTGGGACAGATACGCAGTATTTT.

The CDR3 protein is CAILGTGIHEQFF. CDR3 in DNA: TGTGCCATCCTGGGGACAGGGATCCATGAGCAGTTCTTC. The chain links TRBV10-3 to TRBJ2-1; 9 nucleotides align to TRBD1. Trimming removed 8 bases from V and 8 bases from J; junction bases left unmatched: 7. Germline CDR1 reads ENHRY; CDR2 reads SYGVKD. The CDR3 is 13 residues long.

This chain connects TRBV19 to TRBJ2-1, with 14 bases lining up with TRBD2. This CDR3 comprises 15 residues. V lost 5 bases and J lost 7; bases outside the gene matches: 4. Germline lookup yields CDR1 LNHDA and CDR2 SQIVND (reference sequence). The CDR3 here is CASSSGTSGRNEQFF. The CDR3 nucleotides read TGTGCCAGTAGTTCCGGGACTAGCGGGAGAAATGAGCAGTTCTTC.

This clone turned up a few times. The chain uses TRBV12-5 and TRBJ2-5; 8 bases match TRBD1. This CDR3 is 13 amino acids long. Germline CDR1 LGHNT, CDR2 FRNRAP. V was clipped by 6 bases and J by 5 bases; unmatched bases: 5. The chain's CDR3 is CASGYDRGETQYF. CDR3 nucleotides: TGTGCTAGTGGCTACGACAGGGGCGAGACCCAGTACTTC.

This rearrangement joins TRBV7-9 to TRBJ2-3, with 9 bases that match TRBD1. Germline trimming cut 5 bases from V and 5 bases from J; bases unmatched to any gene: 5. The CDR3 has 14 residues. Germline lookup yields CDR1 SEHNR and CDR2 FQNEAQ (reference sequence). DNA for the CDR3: TGTGCCAGCAGCCCCGGACAGGGGAGAGATACGCAGTATTTT. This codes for CASSPGQGRDTQYF.

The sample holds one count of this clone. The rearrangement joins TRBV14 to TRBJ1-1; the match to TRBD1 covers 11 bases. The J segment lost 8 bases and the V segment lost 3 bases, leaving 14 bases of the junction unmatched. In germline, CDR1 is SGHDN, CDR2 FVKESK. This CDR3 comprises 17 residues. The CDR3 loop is CASSHEIGQGARGEAFF. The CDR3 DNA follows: TGTGCCAGCAGCCACGAAATAGGACAGGGGGCGCGAGGCGAAGCTTTCTTT.

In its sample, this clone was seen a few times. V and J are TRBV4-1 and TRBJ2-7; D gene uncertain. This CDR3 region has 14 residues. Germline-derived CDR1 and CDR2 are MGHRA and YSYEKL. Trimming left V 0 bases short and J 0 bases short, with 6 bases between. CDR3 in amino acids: CASSQDGGSYEQYF. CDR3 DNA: TGCGCCAGCAGCCAAGATGGTGGCTCCTACGAGCAGTACTTC.